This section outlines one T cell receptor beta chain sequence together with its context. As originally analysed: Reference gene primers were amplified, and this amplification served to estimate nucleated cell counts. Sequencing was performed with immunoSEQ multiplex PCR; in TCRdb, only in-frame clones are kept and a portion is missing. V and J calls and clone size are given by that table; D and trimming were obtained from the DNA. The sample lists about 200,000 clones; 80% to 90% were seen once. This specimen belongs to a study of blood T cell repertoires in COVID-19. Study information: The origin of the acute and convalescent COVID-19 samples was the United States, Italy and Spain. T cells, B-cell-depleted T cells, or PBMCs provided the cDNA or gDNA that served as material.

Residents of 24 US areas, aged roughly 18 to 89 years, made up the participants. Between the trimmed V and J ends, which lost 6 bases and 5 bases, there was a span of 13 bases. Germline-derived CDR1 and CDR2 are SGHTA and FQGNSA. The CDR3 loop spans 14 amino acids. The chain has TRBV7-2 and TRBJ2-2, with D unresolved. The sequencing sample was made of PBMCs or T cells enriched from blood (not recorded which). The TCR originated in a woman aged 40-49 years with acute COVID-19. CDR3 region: CASRHNRGTGELFF. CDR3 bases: TGTGCCAGCAGGCATAATCGAGGAACCGGGGAGCTGTTTTTT.